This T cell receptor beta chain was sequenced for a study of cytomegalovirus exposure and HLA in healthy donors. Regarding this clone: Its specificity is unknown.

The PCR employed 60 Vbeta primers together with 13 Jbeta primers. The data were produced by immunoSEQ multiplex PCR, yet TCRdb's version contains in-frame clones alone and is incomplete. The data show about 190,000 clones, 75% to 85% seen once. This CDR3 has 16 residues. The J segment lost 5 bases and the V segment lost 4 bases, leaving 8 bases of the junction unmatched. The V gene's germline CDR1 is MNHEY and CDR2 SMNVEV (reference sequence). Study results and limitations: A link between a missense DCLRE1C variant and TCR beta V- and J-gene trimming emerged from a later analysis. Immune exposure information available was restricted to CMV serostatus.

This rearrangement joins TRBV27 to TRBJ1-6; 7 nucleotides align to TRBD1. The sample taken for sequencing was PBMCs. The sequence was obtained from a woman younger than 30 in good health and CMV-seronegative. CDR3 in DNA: TGTGCCAGCAGTTCCCGACAGGGAACGAATAATTCACCCCTCCACTTT. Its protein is CASSSRQGTNNSPLHF.